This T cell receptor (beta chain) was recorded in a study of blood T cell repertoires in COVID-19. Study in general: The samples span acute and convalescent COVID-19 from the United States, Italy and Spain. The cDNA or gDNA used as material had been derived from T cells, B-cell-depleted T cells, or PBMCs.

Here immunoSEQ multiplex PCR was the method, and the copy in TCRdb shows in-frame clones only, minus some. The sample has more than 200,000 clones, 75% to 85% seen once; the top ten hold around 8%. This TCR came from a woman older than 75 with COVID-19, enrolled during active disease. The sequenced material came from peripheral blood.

In DNA form, the CDR3 reads TGTGCCTGGAGTGCGGACATGAACACTGAAGCTTTCTTT. Protein product: CAWSADMNTEAFF. This chain connects TRBV30 to TRBJ1-1, with a weak D call TRBD1 (5 bases). There are 13 residues in the CDR3. The V end lost 1 base, the J end lost 0 bases, and 6 bases lay between the germline ends. Per germline, CDR1 GTSNPN and CDR2 SVGIG (reference sequence).